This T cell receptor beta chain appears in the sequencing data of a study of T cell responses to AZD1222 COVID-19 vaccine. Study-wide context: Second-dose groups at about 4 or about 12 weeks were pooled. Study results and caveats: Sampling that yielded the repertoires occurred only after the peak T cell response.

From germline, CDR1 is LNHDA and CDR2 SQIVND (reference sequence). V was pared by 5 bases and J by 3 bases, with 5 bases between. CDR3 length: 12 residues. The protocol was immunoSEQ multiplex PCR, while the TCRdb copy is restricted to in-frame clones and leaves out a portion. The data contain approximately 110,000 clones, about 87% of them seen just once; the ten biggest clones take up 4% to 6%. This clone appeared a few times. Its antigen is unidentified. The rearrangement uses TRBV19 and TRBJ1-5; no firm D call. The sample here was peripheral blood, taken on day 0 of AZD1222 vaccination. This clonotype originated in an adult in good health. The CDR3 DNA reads TGTGCCAGTAGTCTCAACAATCAGCCCCAGCATTTT. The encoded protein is CASSLNNQPQHF.